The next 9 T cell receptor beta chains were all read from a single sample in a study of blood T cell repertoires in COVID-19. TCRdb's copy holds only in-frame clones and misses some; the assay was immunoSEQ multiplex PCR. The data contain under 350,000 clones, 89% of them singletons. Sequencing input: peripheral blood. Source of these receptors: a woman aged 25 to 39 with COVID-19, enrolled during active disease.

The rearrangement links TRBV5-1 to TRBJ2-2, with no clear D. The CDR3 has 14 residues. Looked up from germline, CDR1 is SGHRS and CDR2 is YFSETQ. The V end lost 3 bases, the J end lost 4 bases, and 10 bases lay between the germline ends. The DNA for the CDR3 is TGCGCCAGCAGCTCCTTCAGTGGCACCGGGGAGCTGTTTTTT. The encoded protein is CASSSFSGTGELFF.

The CDR3 nucleotides read TGTGCCAGCAGTGAAAACGGGATCGCCGAGCAGTACTTC. Encoded protein: CASSENGIAEQYF. The V gene is TRBV6-1, the J gene TRBJ2-7; tentative D call: TRBD2 (5 bases). Trimming took off 2 bases at V and 6 bases at J, with 11 bases between the two ends. From germline, CDR1 is MNHNS and CDR2 SASEGT. The CDR3 runs 13 residues.

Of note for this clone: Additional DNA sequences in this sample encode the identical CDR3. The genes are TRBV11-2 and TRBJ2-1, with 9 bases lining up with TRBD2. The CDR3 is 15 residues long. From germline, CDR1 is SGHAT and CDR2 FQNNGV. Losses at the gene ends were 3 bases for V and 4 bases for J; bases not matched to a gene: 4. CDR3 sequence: CASSLGGGAYNEQFF. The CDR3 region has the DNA TGTGCCAGCAGCTTGGGCGGGGGGGCTTACAATGAGCAGTTCTTC.

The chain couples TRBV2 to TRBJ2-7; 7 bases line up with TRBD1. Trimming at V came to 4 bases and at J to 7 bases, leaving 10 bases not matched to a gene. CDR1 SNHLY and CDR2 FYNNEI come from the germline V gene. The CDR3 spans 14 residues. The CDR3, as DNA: TGTGCCAGCAGTGCACAGGGGCGAGGAATAGAGCAGTACGTC. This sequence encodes CASSAQGRGIEQYV.

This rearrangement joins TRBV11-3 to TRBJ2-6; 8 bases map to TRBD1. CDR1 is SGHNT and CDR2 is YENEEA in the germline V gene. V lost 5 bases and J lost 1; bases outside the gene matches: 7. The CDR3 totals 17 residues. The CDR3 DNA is TGTGCCAGCAGCGTCCGACAGGGGTCATCTGGGGCCAACGTCCTGACTTTC. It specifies CASSVRQGSSGANVLTF.

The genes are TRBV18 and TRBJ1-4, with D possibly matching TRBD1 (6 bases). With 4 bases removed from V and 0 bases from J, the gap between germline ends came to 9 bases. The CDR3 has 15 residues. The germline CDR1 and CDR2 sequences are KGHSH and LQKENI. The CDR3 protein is CASSRGQSTNEKLFF. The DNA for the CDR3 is TGTGCCAGCTCACGCGGACAGTCAACTAATGAAAAACTGTTTTTT.

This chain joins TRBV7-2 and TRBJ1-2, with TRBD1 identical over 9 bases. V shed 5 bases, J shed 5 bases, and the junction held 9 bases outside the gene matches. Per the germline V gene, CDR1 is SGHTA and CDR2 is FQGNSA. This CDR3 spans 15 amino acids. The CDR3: CASSPTGGWRYGYTF. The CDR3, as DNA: TGTGCCAGCAGCCCGACAGGGGGATGGCGGTATGGCTACACCTTC.

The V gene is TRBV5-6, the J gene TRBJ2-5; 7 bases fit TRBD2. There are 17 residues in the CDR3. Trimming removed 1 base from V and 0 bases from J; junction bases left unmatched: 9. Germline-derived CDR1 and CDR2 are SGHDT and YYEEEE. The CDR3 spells CASSLIGAGDYQETQYF. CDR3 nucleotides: TGTGCCAGCAGCTTGATTGGCGCGGGGGATTACCAAGAGACCCAGTACTTC.

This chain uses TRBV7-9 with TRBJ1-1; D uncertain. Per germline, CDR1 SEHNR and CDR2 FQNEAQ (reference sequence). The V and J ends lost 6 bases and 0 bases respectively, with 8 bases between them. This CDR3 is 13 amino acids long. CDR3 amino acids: CASSRIMNTEAFF. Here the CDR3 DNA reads TGTGCCAGCAGTAGAATTATGAACACTGAAGCTTTCTTT.